What follows are 27 T cell receptor beta chains derived from one specimen sequenced in a study of blood T cell repertoires in COVID-19. Assay: immunoSEQ multiplex PCR; the TCRdb copy retains only in-frame clones and omits some. Of hundreds of thousands of clones listed, around 80% are singletons. The sequencing sample was made of PBMCs or T cells enriched from blood (not recorded which). Every receptor here comes from a middle-aged man who had been exposed to COVID-19.

V and J are TRBV25-1 and TRBJ2-1, with D uncertain. Looked up from germline, CDR1 is MGHDK and CDR2 is SYGVNS. The CDR3 totals 12 residues. The V and J ends lost 5 bases and 14 bases respectively, with 16 bases between them. This CDR3 is CASSHGGTIKFF. The CDR3 nucleotides read TGTGCCAGCAGTCATGGTGGTACAATTAAGTTCTTC.

The rearrangement joins TRBV29-1 to TRBJ2-6; 7 nucleotides align to TRBD1. The germline V gene encodes CDR1 SQVTM and CDR2 ANQGSEA. The CDR3 is 15 residues long. Trimming took 1 base from V and 2 from J; bases not matched to a gene: 2. CDR3 nucleotides: TGCAGCGTTGAAGGGCAGGGGGCTGGGGCCAACGTCCTGACTTTC. Translating gives CSVEGQGAGANVLTF. Combining the CDR3 with reference TRBV29-1 and TRBJ2-6 gives the whole variable domain SAVISQKPSRDICQRGTSLTIQCQVDSQVTMMFWYRQQPGQSLTLIATANQGSEATYESGFVIDKFPISRPNLTFSTLTVSNMSPEDSSIYLCSVEGQGAGANVLTFGAGSRLTVL.

The gene calls are TRBV13 and TRBJ2-7; 14 nucleotides align to TRBD2. This CDR3 contains 15 residues. Trimming cost V 5 bases and J 6 bases; bases outside gene matches: 6. CDR1 and CDR2 (germline): PRHDT, FYEKMQ (reference sequence). The DNA for the CDR3 is TGTGCCAGCAGCCCTTCGGGACTAGCGGGAGTCGAGCAGTACTTC. Translated: CASSPSGLAGVEQYF.

DNA for the CDR3: TGCAGCGTCCCCGGACTAGATAAACAAAGGTGCTACGAGCAGTACTTC. This translates into CSVPGLDKQRCYEQYF. V gene TRBV29-1 combines with J gene TRBJ2-7; 7 nucleotides agree with TRBD2. This CDR3 has 16 amino acids. V lost 6 bases and J lost 3; bases outside the gene matches: 17. Germline V gene sequence: CDR1 SQVTM, CDR2 ANQGSEA.

The chain is built from TRBV14 and TRBJ1-5; possible D gene TRBD1, 6 bases. V was pared by 4 bases and J by 3 bases, with 10 bases between. In germline, CDR1 is SGHDN, CDR2 FVKESK. The CDR3 runs to 14 residues. CDR3 residues: CASSPGGLNQPQHF. CDR3 bases: TGTGCCAGCAGCCCGGGGGGCCTCAATCAGCCCCAGCATTTT.

V usage is TRBV30 and J usage is TRBJ2-7; the match to TRBD2 covers 8 bases. V was clipped by 8 bases and J by 3 bases; unmatched bases: 9. This CDR3 is 13 amino acids long. Germline V gene sequence: CDR1 GTSNPN, CDR2 SVGIG (reference sequence). The CDR3 sequence is CAGKREPVYEQYF. CDR3 coding DNA: TGTGCCGGGAAGCGGGAGCCCGTCTACGAGCAGTACTTC.

This clone showed up just a few times. The rearrangement links TRBV30 to TRBJ1-5, with TRBD1 matching over 7 bases. The V gene's germline CDR1 is GTSNPN and CDR2 SVGIG (reference sequence). Unmatched junction bases numbered 6, after V lost 1 base and J lost 6 bases. The length of the CDR3 is 14 residues. The CDR3 DNA reads as TGTGCCTGGAGTGGGGGACAGTCCTCTCAGCCCCAGCATTTT. It translates to CAWSGGQSSQPQHF. Full variable domain (remainder filled in from reference TRBV30 and TRBJ1-5): SQTIHQWPATLVQPVGSPLSLECTVEGTSNPNLYWYRQAAGRGLQLLFYSVGIGQISSEVPQNLSASRPQDRQFILSSKKLLLSDSGFYLCAWSGGQSSQPQHFGDGTRLSIL.

This clone turned up a few times. This chain joins TRBV11-2 and TRBJ1-4, with 7 bases matching TRBD1. The CDR3 covers 14 residues. Trimming cost V 5 bases and J 8 bases; bases outside gene matches: 8. Germline V CDR1 and CDR2: SGHAT, FQNNGV. CDR3 sequence (DNA): TGTGCCAGCAGCCATGTCGGGGGACAGGAAAAACTGTTTTTT. This translates into CASSHVGGQEKLFF.

CDR3 DNA: TGTGCCAGCAGCTACGGGCAGGGGGGTTACAATGAGCAGTTCTTC. Amino acids: CASSYGQGGYNEQFF. V is TRBV9 and J is TRBJ2-1; weak D call: TRBD1 (7 bases). This CDR3 is 15 amino acids long. Germline values: CDR1 SGDLS, CDR2 YYNGEE. Trimming cost V 4 bases and J 4 bases, with 15 bases left between them.

The chain carries TRBV7-3 and TRBJ2-7; 7 bases map to TRBD2. The V and J ends lost 3 bases and 7 bases, in that order; junction bases with no gene match: 12. In germline, CDR1 is SGHTA, CDR2 FQGTGA. This CDR3 comprises 15 residues. CDR3 sequence reads: CASSLYGGSFDEQYF. CDR3 DNA sequence: TGTGCCAGCAGCTTGTACGGCGGGAGTTTCGATGAGCAGTACTTC.

This clone has only one observation. The J gene is TRBJ2-3, the V gene TRBV15, with TRBD2 identical over 11 bases. Germline values: CDR1 LNHNV, CDR2 YYDKDF (reference sequence). The J segment lost 2 bases and the V segment lost 2 bases, leaving 6 bases of the junction unmatched. The CDR3 is 17 amino acids. The CDR3 DNA reads TGTGCCACCAGCAGAAGAGGGACTAGCGGTTACACAGATACGCAGTATTTT. It encodes CATSRRGTSGYTDTQYF. Full variable domain (rest looked up from reference TRBV15 and TRBJ2-3): DAMVIQNPRYQVTQFGKPVTLSCSQTLNHNVMYWYQQKSSQAPKLLFHYYDKDFNNEADTPDNFQSRRPNTSFCFLDIRSPGLGDTAMYLCATSRRGTSGYTDTQYFGPGTRLTVL.

The chain employs TRBV7-2 and TRBJ2-3; the D gene is possibly TRBD2 (6 bases). V lost 3 bases, J lost 6 bases, and 13 bases lay in between. Germline V gene lookup returns CDR1 SGHTA and CDR2 FQGNSA. The CDR3 totals 14 residues. CDR3 nucleotides: TGTGCCAGCAGCTTCACTAGTGGGGGGGATACGCAGTATTTT. It codes for CASSFTSGGDTQYF.

This chain connects TRBV11-2 to TRBJ1-1; D gene uncertain. The CDR3 totals 13 residues. V lost 0 bases and J lost 10, with 12 bases in between. CDR1 and CDR2 (germline): SGHAT, FQNNGV. The CDR3: CASSLEPGGLAFF. The CDR3 coding sequence is TGTGCCAGCAGCTTAGAACCGGGAGGTCTAGCTTTCTTT.

This clone was detected a few times. The V gene is TRBV6-5, the J gene TRBJ1-5, with a weak D call TRBD1 (6 bases). Between the trimmed V and J ends, which lost 6 bases and 4 bases, there was a span of 13 bases. Germline CDR1 and CDR2: MNHEY and SVGAGI. The CDR3 sequence is 14 residues long. CDR3 DNA sequence: TGTGCCAGCAGACCCGACAGGACTAATCAGCCCCAGCATTTT. Amino acids: CASRPDRTNQPQHF.

In regard to this clone: The junction departs from the called germline gene at one end, perhaps through a read error. V usage is TRBV7-7 and J usage is TRBJ2-6; D might be TRBD2 (5 bases). CDR1 is SSHAT, CDR2 FNYEAQ, per germline (reference sequence). The CDR3 covers 17 residues. As DNA, the CDR3 is TGTGCTAGCAGCTCCCCGACACCCGGGGCTGGGGCCAACGTCCTGACTTTC. Protein: CASSSPTPGAGANVLTF.

The V and J genes are TRBV7-3 and TRBJ2-7; D remains ambiguous. CDR3 length: 13 amino acids. Trimming stripped 5 bases from V and 8 bases from J, with 16 bases between. Germline CDR1 reads SGHTA; CDR2 reads FQGTGA. The CDR3 DNA sequence: TGTGCCAGCAGCCCCGGTGATGTGGGCCAGCAGTACTTC. Translated, it gives CASSPGDVGQQYF.

The CDR3 region is CASSHGRGYTQYF. CDR3 in DNA: TGTGCCAGCAGCCACGGTCGGGGTTATACGCAGTATTTT. The chain joins TRBV7-3 to TRBJ2-3; a possible D gene is TRBD2 (5 bases). V was trimmed by 5 bases and J by 7 bases, leaving 13 bases between them. The CDR3 loop spans 13 amino acids. Germline CDR1 reads SGHTA; CDR2 reads FQGTGA.

The chain combines TRBV30 with TRBJ2-5; 9 bases fit TRBD2. Germline CDR1 and CDR2: GTSNPN and SVGIG (reference sequence). After removal of 8 bases from V and 5 bases from J, the junction contained 18 bases not matched to a gene. This CDR3 is 16 amino acids long. CDR3 sequence: CATGVGLAGVSETQYF. The DNA for the CDR3 is TGTGCCACTGGAGTGGGGTTAGCGGGGGTTTCGGAGACCCAGTACTTC.

This clone was found a few times. The chain has TRBV27 and TRBJ2-2; no firm D call. The CDR3 has 12 amino acids. The ends were cut back, 3 bases at V and 5 bases at J, with 4 bases in the middle. Germline values: CDR1 MNHEY, CDR2 SMNVEV (reference sequence). Here the CDR3 reads CASSFSTGELFF. The CDR3 DNA reads as TGTGCCAGCAGTTTTTCAACCGGGGAGCTGTTTTTT.

The chain uses TRBV20-1 and TRBJ2-1, with D possibly TRBD1 on 6 matching bases. Trimming pared 3 bases from V and 6 bases from J, leaving 9 bases between. CDR1 and CDR2 (germline): DFQATT, SNEGSKA (reference sequence). The CDR3 sequence is 12 residues long. CDR3 bases: TGCAGTGCTAGTTTAGGGGGCAATGAGCAGTTCTTC. Protein sequence: CSASLGGNEQFF.

This sequence joins TRBV7-9 and TRBJ1-6; D may be TRBD1 (5 bases). V shed 4 bases and J shed 9 bases, with 19 bases lying between them. Germline loops: CDR1 SEHNR, CDR2 FQNEAQ (reference sequence). The CDR3 is 16 residues long. The chain's CDR3 is CASSCSGGYRCSPLHF. The CDR3 region has the DNA TGTGCCAGCAGCTGCTCGGGGGGTTATCGATGTTCACCCCTCCACTTT.

The chain carries TRBV7-3 and TRBJ2-1; D perhaps matches TRBD2 (5 bases). V lost 3 bases and J lost 8, with 11 bases in between. Germline CDR1 reads SGHTA; CDR2 reads FQGTGA. This CDR3 has 13 residues. As DNA, the CDR3 is TGTGCCAGCAGCTTCGGACCCGGGGATGAGCAGTTCTTC. As protein: CASSFGPGDEQFF.

The chain combines TRBV18 with TRBJ1-2; TRBD1 matches 7 bases. In germline, CDR1 is KGHSH, CDR2 LQKENI. Germline trimming cut 3 bases from V and 1 base from J; bases unmatched to any gene: 2. This CDR3 spans 14 amino acids. CDR3 sequence reads: CASSPDRSNYGYTF. The CDR3, as DNA: TGTGCCAGCTCACCGGACAGGAGTAACTATGGCTACACCTTC.

CDR3 bases: TGCGCCAGCAGCCCCACAGGGGGCACTGGAAACACCATATATTTT. This gives the protein CASSPTGGTGNTIYF. The V and J genes are TRBV5-1 and TRBJ1-3; 9 bases map to TRBD1. With V trimmed by 4 bases and J by 2 bases, 4 bases remained unmatched. Germline V gives CDR1 SGHRS, CDR2 YFSETQ. The CDR3 runs 15 residues. The whole variable domain, filled in from reference TRBV5-1 and TRBJ1-3, reads KAGVTQTPRYLIKTRGQQVTLSCSPISGHRSVSWYQQTPGQGLQFLFEYFSETQRNKGNFPGRFSGRQFSNSRSEMNVSTLELGDSALYLCASSPTGGTGNTIYFGEGSWLTVV.

The chain links TRBV6-5 to TRBJ1-6; 7 nucleotides line up with TRBD1. The CDR3 has 15 amino acids. Germline CDR1 is MNHEY and CDR2 is SVGAGI. The J segment lost 9 bases and the V segment lost 6 bases, leaving 11 bases of the junction unmatched. The CDR3: CASRTITGELSPLHF. DNA for the CDR3: TGTGCCAGCAGAACGATCACAGGGGAGCTTTCACCCCTCCACTTT.

The chain carries TRBV2 and TRBJ1-5; D might be TRBD1 (5 bases). Trimming shortened V by 8 bases and J by 1 base, and 6 bases separated the two germline ends. CDR3 length: 12 residues. Germline CDR1 and CDR2: SNHLY and FYNNEI. The CDR3 reads CASDRSNQPQHF. The CDR3 coding sequence is TGTGCCAGCGACAGAAGCAATCAGCCCCAGCATTTT.

The rearrangement links TRBV5-1 to TRBJ1-1; a possible D gene is TRBD1 (6 bases). In germline, CDR1 is SGHRS, CDR2 YFSETQ. V was trimmed by 7 bases and J by 1 base, leaving 11 bases between them. The CDR3 totals 13 residues. CDR3 sequence reads: CASSGQTNTEAFF. CDR3 DNA: TGCGCCAGCTCGGGACAAACGAACACTGAAGCTTTCTTT.